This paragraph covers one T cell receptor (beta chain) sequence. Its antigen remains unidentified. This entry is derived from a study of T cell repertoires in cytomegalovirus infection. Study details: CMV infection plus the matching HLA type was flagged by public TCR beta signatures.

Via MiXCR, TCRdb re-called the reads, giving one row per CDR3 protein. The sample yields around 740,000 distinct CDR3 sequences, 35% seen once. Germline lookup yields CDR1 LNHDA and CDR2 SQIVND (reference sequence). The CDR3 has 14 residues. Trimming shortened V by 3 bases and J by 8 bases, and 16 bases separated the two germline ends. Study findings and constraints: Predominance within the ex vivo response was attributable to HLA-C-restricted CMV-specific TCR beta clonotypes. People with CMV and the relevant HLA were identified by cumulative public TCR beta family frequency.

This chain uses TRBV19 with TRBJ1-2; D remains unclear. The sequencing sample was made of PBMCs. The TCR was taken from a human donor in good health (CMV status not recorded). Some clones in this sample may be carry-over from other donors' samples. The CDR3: CASSMSKLLGGYTF. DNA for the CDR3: TGTGCCAGTAGTATGAGCAAGCTGCTCGGCGGCTACACCTTC.